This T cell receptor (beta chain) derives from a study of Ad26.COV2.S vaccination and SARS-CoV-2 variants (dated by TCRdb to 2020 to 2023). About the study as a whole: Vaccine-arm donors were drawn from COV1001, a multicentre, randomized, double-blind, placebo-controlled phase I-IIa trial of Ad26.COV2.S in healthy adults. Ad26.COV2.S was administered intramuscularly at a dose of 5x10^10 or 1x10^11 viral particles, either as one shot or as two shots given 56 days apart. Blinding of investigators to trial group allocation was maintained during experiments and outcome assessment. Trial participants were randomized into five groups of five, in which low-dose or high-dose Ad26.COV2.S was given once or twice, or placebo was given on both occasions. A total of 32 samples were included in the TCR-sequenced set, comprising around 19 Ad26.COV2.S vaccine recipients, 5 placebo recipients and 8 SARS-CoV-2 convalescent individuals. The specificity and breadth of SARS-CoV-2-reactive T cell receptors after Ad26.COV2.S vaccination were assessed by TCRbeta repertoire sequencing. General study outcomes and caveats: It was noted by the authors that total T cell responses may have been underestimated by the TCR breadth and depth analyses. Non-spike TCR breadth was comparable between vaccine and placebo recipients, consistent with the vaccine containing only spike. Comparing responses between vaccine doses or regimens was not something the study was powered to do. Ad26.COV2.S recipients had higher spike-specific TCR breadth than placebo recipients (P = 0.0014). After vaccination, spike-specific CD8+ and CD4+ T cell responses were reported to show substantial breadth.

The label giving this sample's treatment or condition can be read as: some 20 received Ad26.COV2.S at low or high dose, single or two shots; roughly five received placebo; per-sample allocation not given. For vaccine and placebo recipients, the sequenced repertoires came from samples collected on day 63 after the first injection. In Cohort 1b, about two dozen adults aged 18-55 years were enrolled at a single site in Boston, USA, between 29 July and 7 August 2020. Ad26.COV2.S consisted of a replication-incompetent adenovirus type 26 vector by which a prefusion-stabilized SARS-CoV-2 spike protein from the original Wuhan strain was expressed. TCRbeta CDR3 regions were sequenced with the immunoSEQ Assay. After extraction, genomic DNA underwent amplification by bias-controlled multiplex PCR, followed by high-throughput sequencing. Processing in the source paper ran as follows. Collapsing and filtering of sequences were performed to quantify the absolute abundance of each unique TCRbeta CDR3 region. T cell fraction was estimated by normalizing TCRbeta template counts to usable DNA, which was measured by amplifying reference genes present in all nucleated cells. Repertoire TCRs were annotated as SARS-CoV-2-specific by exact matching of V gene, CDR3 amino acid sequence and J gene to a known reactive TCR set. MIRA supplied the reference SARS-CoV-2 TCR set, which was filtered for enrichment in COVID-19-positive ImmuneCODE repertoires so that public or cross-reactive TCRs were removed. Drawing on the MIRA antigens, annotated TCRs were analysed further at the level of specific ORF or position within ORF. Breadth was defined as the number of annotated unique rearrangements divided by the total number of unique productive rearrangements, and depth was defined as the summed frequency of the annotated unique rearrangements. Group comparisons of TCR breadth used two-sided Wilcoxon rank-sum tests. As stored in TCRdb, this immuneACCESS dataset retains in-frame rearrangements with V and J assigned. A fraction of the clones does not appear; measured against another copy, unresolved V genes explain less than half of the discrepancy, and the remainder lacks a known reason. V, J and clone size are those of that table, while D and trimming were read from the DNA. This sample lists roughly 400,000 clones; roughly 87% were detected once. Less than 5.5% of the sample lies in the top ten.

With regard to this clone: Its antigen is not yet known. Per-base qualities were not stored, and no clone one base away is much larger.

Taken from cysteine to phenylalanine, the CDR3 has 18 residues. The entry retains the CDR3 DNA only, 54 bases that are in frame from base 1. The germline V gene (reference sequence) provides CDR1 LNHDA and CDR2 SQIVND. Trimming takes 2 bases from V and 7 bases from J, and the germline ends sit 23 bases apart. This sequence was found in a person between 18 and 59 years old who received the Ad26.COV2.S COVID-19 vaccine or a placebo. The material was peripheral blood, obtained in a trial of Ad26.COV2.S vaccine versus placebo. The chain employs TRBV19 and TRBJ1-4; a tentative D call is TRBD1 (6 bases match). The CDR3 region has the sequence CASSIPGRGAEKAEKLFF. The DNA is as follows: TGTGCCAGTAGTATACCCGGCAGGGGCGCAGAGAAAGCTGAAAAACTGTTTTTT. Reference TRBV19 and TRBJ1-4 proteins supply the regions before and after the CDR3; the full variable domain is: DGGITQSPKYLFRKEGQNVTLSCEQNLNHDAMYWYRQDPGQGLRLIYYSQIVNDFQKGDIAEGYSVSREKKESFPLTVTSAQKNPTAFYLCASSIPGRGAEKAEKLFFGSGTQLSVL.